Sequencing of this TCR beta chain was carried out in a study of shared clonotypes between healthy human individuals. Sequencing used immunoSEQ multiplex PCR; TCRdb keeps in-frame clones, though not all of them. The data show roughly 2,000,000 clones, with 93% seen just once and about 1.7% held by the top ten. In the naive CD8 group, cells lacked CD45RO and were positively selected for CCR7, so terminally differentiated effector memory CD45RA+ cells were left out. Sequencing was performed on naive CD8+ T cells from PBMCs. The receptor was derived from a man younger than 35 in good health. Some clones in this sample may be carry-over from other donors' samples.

The CDR3, as DNA: TGTGCCAGCAGTGGGGGGTCCCGCTTGGATACGCAGTATTTT. Its translation is CASSGGSRLDTQYF. V usage is TRBV25-1 and J usage is TRBJ2-3, with D perhaps being TRBD1 or TRBD2 (5 bases each). This CDR3 is built from 14 residues. The germline V gene has CDR1 MGHDK and CDR2 SYGVNS. V lost 4 bases, J lost 6 bases, and 14 bases lay in between.